The clone carrying this TCR beta chain was detected only a few times. MiXCR, run by TCRdb on the RT-PCR reads, gives a single entry per CDR3 protein. Among roughly 570,000 distinct CDR3 sequences listed, over 10% were seen once. V was pared by 2 bases and J by 1 base, with 2 bases of the junction left unmatched. Germline loops: CDR1 DFQATT, CDR2 SNEGSKA (reference sequence). The length of the CDR3 is 14 residues. The sample comes from a study of response to subunit inactivated influenza vaccine. The clonotype originates from a man in his forties or fifties who received an inactivated influenza vaccine. This sample comprised PBMCs from blood, obtained roughly 47 days after vaccination. The gene calls are TRBV20-1 and TRBJ1-5, with 7 bases identical to TRBD1. The CDR3 sequence: CSARRGQSNQPQHF. CDR3 nucleotide sequence: TGCAGTGCTAGAAGGGGGCAGAGCAATCAGCCCCAGCATTTT.